This T cell receptor (beta chain) comes out of a study of somatic mutations in cytotoxic T cells in rheumatoid arthritis. Turning to the study itself: Flow cytometric sorting isolated some V beta antibody-stained T-cell populations at nearly 100% purity, and among them were V beta1+ cells that underwent TCRB sequencing.

Study conclusions and caveats: Patients with a largest CD8+ clone exceeding 20% of CD8+ cells numbered 8 of 65.

The germline CDR1 and CDR2 sequences are SEHNR and FQNEAQ (reference sequence). CDR3 size: 15 residues. V was pared by 7 bases and J by 0 bases, with 6 bases of the junction left unmatched. Libraries were prepared by immunoSEQ multiplex PCR; TCRdb keeps only in-frame clonotypes and omits some of them. The sample records some 14,000 clones, less than 85% being singletons. Regarding this clone: Its antigen is currently unknown.

The receptor was isolated from an adult with rheumatoid arthritis. Source material: CD8+ T cells sorted from blood. The chain links TRBV7-9 to TRBJ2-3; 8 bases are a match to TRBD2. The CDR3 is CASIGRGASTDTQYF. CDR3 DNA sequence: TGTGCCAGCATCGGGAGGGGGGCGAGCACAGATACGCAGTATTTT.